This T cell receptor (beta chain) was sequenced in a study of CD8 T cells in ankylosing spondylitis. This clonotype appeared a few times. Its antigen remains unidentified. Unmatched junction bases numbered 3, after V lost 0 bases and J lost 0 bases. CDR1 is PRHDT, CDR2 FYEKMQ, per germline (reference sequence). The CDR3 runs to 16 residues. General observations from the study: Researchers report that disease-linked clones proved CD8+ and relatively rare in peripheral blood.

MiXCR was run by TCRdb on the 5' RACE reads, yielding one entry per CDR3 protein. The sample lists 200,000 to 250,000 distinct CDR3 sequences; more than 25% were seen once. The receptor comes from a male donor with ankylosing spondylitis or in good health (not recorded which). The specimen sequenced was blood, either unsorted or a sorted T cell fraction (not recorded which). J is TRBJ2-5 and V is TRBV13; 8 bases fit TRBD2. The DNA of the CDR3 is TGTGCCAGCAGCTTAGGTGACGGGGGGGACCAAGAGACCCAGTACTTC. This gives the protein CASSLGDGGDQETQYF.